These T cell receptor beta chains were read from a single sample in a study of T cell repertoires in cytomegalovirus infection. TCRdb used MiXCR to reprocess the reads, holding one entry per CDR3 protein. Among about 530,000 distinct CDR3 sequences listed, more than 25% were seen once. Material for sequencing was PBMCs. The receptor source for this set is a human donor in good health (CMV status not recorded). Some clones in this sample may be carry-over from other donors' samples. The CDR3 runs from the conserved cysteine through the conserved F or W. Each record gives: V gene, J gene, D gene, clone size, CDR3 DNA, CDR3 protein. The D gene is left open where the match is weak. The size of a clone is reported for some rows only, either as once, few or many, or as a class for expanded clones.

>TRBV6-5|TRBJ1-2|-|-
TGTGCCAGCCGAACGGACGGGAACTATGGCTACACCTTC
CASRTDGNYGYTF
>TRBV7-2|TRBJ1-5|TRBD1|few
TGTGCCAGCAGTCGTGACAGGGTGGGTCAGCCCCAGCATTTT
CASSRDRVGQPQHF
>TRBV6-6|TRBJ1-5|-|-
TGTGCCAGCGGGAATCGGCAGCCCCAGCATTTT
CASGNRQPQHF
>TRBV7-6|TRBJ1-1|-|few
TGTGCCAGCAGCAAAGACGGGGGACCTAGGAACACTGAAGCTTTCTTT
CASSKDGGPRNTEAFF
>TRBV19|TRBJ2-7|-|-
TGTGCCAGTAGTATAGATCGACACGAGCAGTACTTC
CASSIDRHEQYF
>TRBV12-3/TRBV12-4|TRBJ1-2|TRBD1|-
TGTGCCAGCAGTTTCTTGGCAGGGGGGAACTATGGCTACACCTTC
CASSFLAGGNYGYTF
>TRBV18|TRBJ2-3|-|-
TGTGCCAGCTCGACCACTGCAGGTTACACAGATACGCAGTATTTT
CASSTTAGYTDTQYF
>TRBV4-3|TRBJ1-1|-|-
TGCGCCAGCAGCCAAGTGCGATCAACAGGATCTGAAGCTTTCTTT
CASSQVRSTGSEAFF
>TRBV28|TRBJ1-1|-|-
TGTGCCAGCAGTCCCCGGGACGCCCTGAGGGCTTTCTTT
CASSPRDALRAFF
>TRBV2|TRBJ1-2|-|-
TGTGCCAGCAGTGAAGCAGGGATTGTAGGCTACACCTTC
CASSEAGIVGYTF
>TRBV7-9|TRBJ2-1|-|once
TGTGCCAGCAGCTCGACAGGCACCCACAATGAGCAGTTCTTC
CASSSTGTHNEQFF
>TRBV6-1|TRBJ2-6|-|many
TGTGCCAGCAGTGAACGGTTTCGCCCTGGGGCCAACGTCCTGACTTTC
CASSERFRPGANVLTF
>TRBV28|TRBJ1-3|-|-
TGTGCCAGCACCCCAGCGGGGGATGTCGGAAACACCATATATTTT
CASTPAGDVGNTIYF